These 10 T cell receptor beta chains were all obtained from the same sample, sequenced in a study of T-cell reconstitution after alpha-beta-depleted transplantation in children. It was with unique molecular identifiers that the TCRbeta library was prepared. TCRdb reprocessed the PCR reads with MiXCR, giving one entry per CDR3 protein. In the table there are some 500,000 distinct CDR3 sequences, approximately 30% of which are singletons. The source material was PBMCs from the stem cell graft donor, sampled from the stem cell graft. The receptor source for this set is a human donor who donated a stem cell graft to a child with aplastic anemia.

The chain is built from TRBV9 and TRBJ2-7; TRBD2 aligns across 13 bases. The CDR3 contains 15 residues. Trimming removed 3 bases from V and 6 bases from J; junction bases left unmatched: 6. The germline V gene encodes CDR1 SGDLS and CDR2 YYNGEE. The CDR3 DNA sequence: TGTGCCAGCAGCGGTGGGACTAGCGGGACCGCCGAGCAGTACTTC. Amino acids: CASSGGTSGTAEQYF.

The chain links TRBV29-1 to TRBJ2-3, with a possible D match to TRBD2 (6 bases). Looked up from germline, CDR1 is SQVTM and CDR2 is ANQGSEA. The CDR3 sequence is 14 residues long. Trimming took off 4 bases at V and 4 bases at J, with 15 bases between the two ends. The CDR3 bases are TGCAGCGTTGGGGCGGGAATACTCTCAGATACGCAGTATTTT. This encodes CSVGAGILSDTQYF.

This clonotype was seen only a few times. The chain joins TRBV12-3 or TRBV12-4 to TRBJ2-1, with 9 bases matching TRBD1. This CDR3 is 17 amino acids long. After removal of 4 bases from V and 4 bases from J, the junction contained 11 bases not matched to a gene. The CDR3 spells CASSWGIGTGKYNEQFF. The DNA for the CDR3 is TGTGCCAGCAGTTGGGGGATCGGGACAGGGAAATACAATGAGCAGTTCTTC.

The chain carries TRBV6-1 and TRBJ2-3; possible D gene TRBD2, 6 bases. The germline V and J ends were trimmed by 7 bases and 3 bases, with 14 bases remaining between them. The CDR3 runs to 14 residues. Germline CDR1 MNHNS, CDR2 SASEGT. The CDR3 loop is CASNPGLVTDTQYF. DNA for the CDR3: TGTGCCAGCAACCCGGGACTGGTAACAGATACGCAGTATTTT.

The V gene is TRBV20-1, the J gene TRBJ1-3, with 7 positions matching TRBD1. With 6 bases clipped from V and 0 bases from J, the junction kept 5 bases outside the gene matches. The V gene's germline CDR1 is DFQATT and CDR2 SNEGSKA (reference sequence). This CDR3 region has 14 residues. The CDR3 sequence: CSAGQVSSGNTIYF. CDR3 sequence (DNA): TGCAGTGCCGGACAGGTCAGCTCTGGAAACACCATATATTTT.

The chain couples TRBV7-9 to TRBJ2-7; 7 bases match TRBD1. The junction had 4 bases not matched to a gene; V was cut back by 5 bases and J by 0 bases. From germline, CDR1 is SEHNR and CDR2 FQNEAQ (reference sequence). The CDR3 contains 14 residues. The CDR3 bases are TGTGCCAGCAGCGAACAGGGGAACTCCTACGAGCAGTACTTC. Translation gives CASSEQGNSYEQYF.

The table lists this clonotype with a few counts. The genes are TRBV12-3 or TRBV12-4 and TRBJ2-3, with 8 bases matching TRBD2. V dropped 5 bases and J dropped 4; count of bases not matched to a gene: 8. CDR3 length: 15 amino acids. CDR3 protein: CASSAKGLASDTQYF. In DNA, the CDR3 is TGTGCCAGCAGTGCCAAAGGACTAGCCTCAGATACGCAGTATTTT.

This clonotype has a handful of counts. The chain combines TRBV6-2 or TRBV6-3 with TRBJ1-4; no clear D gene. CDR3 length: 13 amino acids. Germline V gene lookup returns CDR1 MNHEY and CDR2 SVGEGT. Trimming pared 7 bases from V and 5 bases from J, leaving 11 bases between. The chain's CDR3 is CASKPGWNEKLFF. CDR3 sequence (DNA): TGTGCCAGCAAACCGGGGTGGAATGAAAAACTGTTTTTT.

This chain links TRBV7-9 with TRBJ2-1; 9 positions match TRBD2. The germline CDR1 and CDR2 sequences are SEHNR and FQNEAQ (reference sequence). CDR3 length: 14 residues. With 7 bases clipped from V and 6 bases from J, the junction kept 7 bases outside the gene matches. In DNA, the CDR3 is TGTGCCAGCACCGGACTAGCGATCGGCAATGAGCAGTTCTTC. It is translated as CASTGLAIGNEQFF.

This clonotype was counted a few times. The V and J genes are TRBV4-1 and TRBJ2-7; perhaps TRBD2 as D (5 bases). V dropped 1 base and J dropped 2 bases, with 15 bases sitting between them. CDR3 length equals 16 residues. Germline V CDR1 and CDR2: MGHRA, YSYEKL. This CDR3 is CASSQVPGIVAYEQYF. CDR3 nucleotides: TGCGCCAGCAGCCAAGTGCCGGGAATTGTAGCCTACGAGCAGTACTTC.